This T cell receptor (beta chain) was observed in a study of graft-versus-host responses after intestinal transplantation. Study information: Anti-thymocyte globulin induction preceded two to four years of tacrolimus and steroid maintenance in all recipients. Findings of the study overall: Early HvG declines after transplant were associated with peak circulating GvH clone levels.

Measured with immunoSEQ multiplex PCR; TCRdb has only the in-frame clones, and not every one. The sample has about 90,000 clones, roughly 90% seen once. Looked up from germline, CDR1 is MNHNS and CDR2 is SASEGT. CDR3 size: 15 residues. V gave up 4 bases and J gave up 6 bases; unmatched junction bases: 7. Turning to this clone: Its antigen is as yet unknown.

The sample was unstimulated CD4+ T cells sorted from spleen or lymph node cells, taken before transplant. This rearrangement joins TRBV6-1 to TRBJ2-2, with 8 bases lining up with TRBD1. The TCR was taken from a human donor who was the organ donor for an intestinal transplant. The CDR3 sequence: CASSGGQGWAGELFF. The CDR3 coding sequence is TGTGCCAGCAGTGGAGGACAGGGTTGGGCCGGGGAGCTGTTTTTT.